A selection of T cell receptor beta chains follows, all from one sample in a study of cytomegalovirus exposure and HLA in healthy donors. Some clones are missing from TCRdb's copy, which holds only in-frame ones; the method was immunoSEQ multiplex PCR. The sample yields about 130,000 clones, approximately 85% seen once. Source material: PBMCs. These receptors were collected from a boy younger than 18 in good health and CMV-seronegative. The CDR3 runs from the conserved cysteine through the conserved F or W. The D gene is left open where the match is weak. Only part of the rows carry a size: once, few, many, or a class if the clone is expanded.

v_gene	abundance	d_gene	j_gene	CDR3nt	CDR3aa
TRBV6-1	.	TRBD2	TRBJ2-7	TGTGCCAGCAACCCGGGTAGCGGGGCTACCTACGAGCAGTACTTC	CASNPGSGATYEQYF
TRBV6-6	.	.	TRBJ1-1	TGTGCCAGCAGTTACATGCAGGGGAACACTGAAGCTTTCTTT	CASSYMQGNTEAFF
TRBV6-5	.	.	TRBJ1-2	TGTGCCAGCAGTTACTCGAGCGGGGCTAACTATGGCTACACCTTC	CASSYSSGANYGYTF
TRBV6-1	few	.	TRBJ2-6	TGTGCCAGCAGTATACACTCTGGGGCCAACGTCCTGACTTTC	CASSIHSGANVLTF
TRBV7-2	.	TRBD1	TRBJ2-7	TGTGCCAGCAGCACCGGGACAGGGGTCTACGAGCAGTACTTC	CASSTGTGVYEQYF
TRBV7-3	.	.	TRBJ2-1	TGTGCCAGCAGCCGGGCGGCGGGGTCCAACAATGAGCAGTTCTTC	CASSRAAGSNNEQFF
TRBV5-1	.	TRBD1	TRBJ2-2	TGCGCCAGCAGACTCTCGACAGGGTATGCCGGGGAGCTGTTTTTT	CASRLSTGYAGELFF
TRBV5-1	.	.	TRBJ2-1	TGCGCCAGCAGCTCCGATGCTAGCGTTTACAATGAGCAGTTCTTC	CASSSDASVYNEQFF
TRBV7-7	.	.	TRBJ2-5	TGTGCCAGCAGCAGAGTGCGGGGGCCCCAAGAGACCCAGTACTTC	CASSRVRGPQETQYF
TRBV6-5	few	.	TRBJ1-1	TGTGCCAGCAGTTACATATTAAATGAAGCTTTCTTT	CASSYILNEAFF
TRBV5-5	.	TRBD1	TRBJ2-7	TGTGCCAGCAGCTTTTGGGACAGCTCCTACGAGCAGTACTTC	CASSFWDSSYEQYF
TRBV6-4	.	.	TRBJ2-1	TGTGCCAGCAGTGAGAGGAGCTCCTACAATGAGCAGTTCTTC	CASSERSSYNEQFF
TRBV14	.	.	TRBJ1-4	TGTGCCAGCAGCCAAGACTGGGGGAGGTTTGAAAAACTGTTTTTT	CASSQDWGRFEKLFF
TRBV29-1	.	.	TRBJ1-1	TGCAGCGTTGAAGGAAAGGGAGGCACTGAAGCTTTCTTT	CSVEGKGGTEAFF
TRBV7-9	.	TRBD1	TRBJ1-1	TGTGCCAGCAGCTTAATACAGGGGGCGGGGGGCACTGAAGCTTTCTTT	CASSLIQGAGGTEAFF
TRBV27	.	TRBD1	TRBJ1-2	TGTGCCAGCAGCTACGGGACAGGAATGAACTATGGCTACACCTTC	CASSYGTGMNYGYTF
TRBV7-3	.	TRBD1	TRBJ2-1	TGTGCCAGCAGCTACCGGGACAGGGATGAGGCTATGGGCAATGAGCAGTTCTTC	CASSYRDRDEAMGNEQFF
TRBV7-9	.	.	TRBJ2-2	TGTGCCAGCGGACCGGGACTCAACACCGGGGAGCTGTTTTTT	CASGPGLNTGELFF
TRBV7-8	.	TRBD2	TRBJ2-5	TGTGCCAGCAGCTGGGAACGGGGGGGCCTAGGGGAGACCCAGTACTTC	CASSWERGGLGETQYF
TRBV7-9	.	TRBD1	TRBJ2-1	TGTGCCAGCAGCCGGGGACAGGGGCAGTTCTTC	CASSRGQGQFF
TRBV30	.	TRBD2	TRBJ2-1	TGTGCCTGGAGTGAGGGACTAGCGGGAGAGGAGCAGTTCTTC	CAWSEGLAGEEQFF
TRBV5-1	few	TRBD1	TRBJ1-1	TGCGCCAGCAGCTTCCTGACAGGGGGCACTGAAGCTTTCTTT	CASSFLTGGTEAFF
TRBV29-1	.	TRBD2	TRBJ2-1	TGCAGCGTCAGCGGGAGGTACCACAATGAGCAGTTCTTC	CSVSGRYHNEQFF
TRBV15	few	.	TRBJ2-1	TGTGCCACCAGCGAGCGTTCGGGCTCCTACAATGAGCAGTTCTTC	CATSERSGSYNEQFF
TRBV27	.	TRBD2	TRBJ2-3	TGTGCCAGCAGTGCCCGACTAGCGGTCACAGATACGCAGTATTTT	CASSARLAVTDTQYF
TRBV6-1	.	TRBD2	TRBJ2-1	TGTGCCAGCAGTGAAGACGGGGGGTCCTACAATGAGCAGTTCTTC	CASSEDGGSYNEQFF
TRBV4-1	few	TRBD1	TRBJ1-4	TGCGCCAGCAGCCAAGCGGTTGGGACAGGGGGTAGCGAAAAACTGTTTTTT	CASSQAVGTGGSEKLFF
TRBV25-1	.	TRBD2	TRBJ2-3	TGTGCCAGCAGTGCCCTAAGTAGCGGGAGGGCCTTTGGAGATACGCAGTATTTT	CASSALSSGRAFGDTQYF
TRBV15	.	TRBD2	TRBJ2-2	TGTGCCACCAGCAGAGATCTGCTAGCGGGAGTTCCCGGGGAGCTGTTTTTT	CATSRDLLAGVPGELFF
TRBV14	.	.	TRBJ2-5	TGTGCCAGCAGCCAAGTGCGAGAGACCCAGTACTTC	CASSQVRETQYF
TRBV10-1	.	.	TRBJ1-5	TGCGCCAGCAGCCCCGTAGAGGGCGAAACTCGCCAGCCCCAGCATTTT	CASSPVEGETRQPQHF
TRBV7-6	.	TRBD1	TRBJ2-7	TGTGCCAGCAGCGGGGGGACAGGGAGCTCCTACGAGCAGTACTTC	CASSGGTGSSYEQYF
TRBV2	few	.	TRBJ2-7	TGTGCCAGCAGTGAAGCACAGGGCCGCTACGAGCAGTACTTC	CASSEAQGRYEQYF
TRBV4-3	.	TRBD1	TRBJ1-5	TGCGCCAGCAGCCACCTTGACAGGGAAGTCAATCAGCCCCAGCATTTT	CASSHLDREVNQPQHF
TRBV29-1	once	TRBD2	TRBJ2-7	TGCAGCGTAGGAGCGGGAGGGCCCTACGAGCAGTACTTC	CSVGAGGPYEQYF
TRBV7-8	.	TRBD2	TRBJ2-7	TGTGCCAGCAGCCCAGGGACTAGCGCGGGCGAGCAGTACTTC	CASSPGTSAGEQYF
TRBV29-1	.	TRBD1	TRBJ2-7	TGCAGCGTTGAAGTTATGGGTGGACAGGGTTTTTCCGAGCAGTACTTC	CSVEVMGGQGFSEQYF
TRBV7-2	.	TRBD1	TRBJ2-1	TGTGCCAGCAGCTTACCGGGACAGGGTTTCCATGAGCAGTTCTTC	CASSLPGQGFHEQFF
TRBV27	.	.	TRBJ1-5	TGTGCCAGCAGTTTCGGGGGCAATCAGCCCCAGCATTTT	CASSFGGNQPQHF
TRBV5-3	once	TRBD2	TRBJ2-7	TGTGCCAGAAGCTTGGCTCTAGCGGGAGGTAACGAGCAGTACTTC	CARSLALAGGNEQYF
TRBV14	.	.	TRBJ2-6	TGTGCCAGCAGCCAAGACGCTGGGGCCAACGTCCTGACTTTC	CASSQDAGANVLTF
TRBV9	.	.	TRBJ2-5	TGTGCCAGCAGCGTACCCGGGGGTCGGGAGACCCAGTACTTC	CASSVPGGRETQYF
TRBV9	.	TRBD1	TRBJ1-1	TGTGCCAGCAGCGTGACAGGGAGCACTGAAGCTTTCTTT	CASSVTGSTEAFF
TRBV4-2	.	TRBD2	TRBJ2-1	TGTGCCAGCAGCCAAGCCGGGACTAGCGTATCTTACAATGAGCAGTTCTTC	CASSQAGTSVSYNEQFF
TRBV5-1	.	.	TRBJ2-1	TGCGCCAGCAGCCCCGACAGCTACAATGAGCAGTTCTTC	CASSPDSYNEQFF
TRBV4-1	.	.	TRBJ1-5	TGCGCCAGCAGCCAAGAGGGGGAGTGGCAGGGGCCTCAGCCCCAGCATTTT	CASSQEGEWQGPQPQHF
TRBV12-5	.	.	TRBJ1-6	TGTGCTAGTGGGCGGCAGGGCGATAATTCACCCCTCCACTTT	CASGRQGDNSPLHF
TRBV7-9	.	TRBD1	TRBJ1-1	TGTGCCAGCAGATCGGACAGGGTCACTGAAGCTTTCTTT	CASRSDRVTEAFF
TRBV18	.	TRBD1	TRBJ2-7	TGTGCCAGCTCACCATCCGGACAGGGTTTCGAGCAGTACTTC	CASSPSGQGFEQYF
TRBV6-5	.	TRBD1	TRBJ1-1	TGTGCCAGCAGTTACTCGTGGACAGGGGACACTGAAGCTTTCTTT	CASSYSWTGDTEAFF
TRBV2	.	TRBD2	TRBJ2-3	TGTGCCAGCAGTACTAGCGGGGGGGGGCCAGATACGCAGTATTTT	CASSTSGGGPDTQYF
TRBV23-1	.	.	TRBJ2-7	TGCGCCAGCAGTCATGGTTTCGAGCAGTACTTC	CASSHGFEQYF
TRBV7-8	.	TRBD1	TRBJ1-4	TGTGCCAGCCTACCAAGACAGGGAATGAAAAAACTGTTTTTT	CASLPRQGMKKLFF
TRBV4-3	.	.	TRBJ2-1	TGCGCCAGCAGCCAAGATTTTTATGAGGGAGTCCATTGTGAGCAGTTCTTC	CASSQDFYEGVHCEQFF
TRBV9	.	.	TRBJ1-3	TGTGCCAGCAGCGTAGAGGAGAGAAACACCATATATTTT	CASSVEERNTIYF
TRBV30	.	TRBD2	TRBJ2-3	TGTGCCTGGAGCCCCACTAGCGAAACGCAGTATTTT	CAWSPTSETQYF
TRBV18	.	.	TRBJ2-4	TGTGCCAGCTCACCACCCGGTTTTCAAAACATTCAGTACTTC	CASSPPGFQNIQYF
TRBV19	.	TRBD2	TRBJ2-1	TGTGCCAGTAGTATCCCAAGATTCCTAGCGGGAGACGGGCACAATGAGCAGTTCTTC	CASSIPRFLAGDGHNEQFF